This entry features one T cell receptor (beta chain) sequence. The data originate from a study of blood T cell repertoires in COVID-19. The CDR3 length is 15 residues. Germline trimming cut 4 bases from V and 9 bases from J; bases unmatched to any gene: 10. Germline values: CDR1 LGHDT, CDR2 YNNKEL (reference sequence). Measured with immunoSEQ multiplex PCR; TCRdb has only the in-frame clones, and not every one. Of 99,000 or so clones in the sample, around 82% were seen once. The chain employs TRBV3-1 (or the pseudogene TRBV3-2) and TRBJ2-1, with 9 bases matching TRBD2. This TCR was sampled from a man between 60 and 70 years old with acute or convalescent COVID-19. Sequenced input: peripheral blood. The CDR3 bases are TGTGCCAGCAGCCCCGGGACTAGCCCGCCACGTGAGCAGTTCTTC. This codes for CASSPGTSPPREQFF.